Listed below are T cell receptor beta chains from one sample, sequenced in a study of spatial heterogeneity in lung cancer. One entry per CDR3 protein, called by TCRdb with MiXCR from the 5' RACE reads. Altogether more than 20,000 distinct CDR3 sequences are present, about 4.7% being singletons, with the ten largest covering less than 8%. Sequenced here: PBMCs, sampled at surgery. The receptors here all came from a male donor with early-stage non-small cell lung cancer. Both conserved end residues are part of each CDR3. D genes are given only for firm matches. Some rows mark clone size as missing; the rest say once, few, many or name a class of expanded clone.

>TRBD1|TRBV20-1|NA|16|TRBJ2-3
CSARDPRGLSTDTQYF
TGCAGTGCTAGAGATCCAAGGGGGCTTAGCACAGATACGCAGTATTTT
>TRBD1|TRBV2|many|13|TRBJ1-4
CASVGTGNEKLFF
TGTGCCAGTGTGGGGACAGGGAATGAAAAACTGTTTTTT
>NA|TRBV30|many|14|TRBJ2-1
CAWNHLSSYNEQFF
TGTGCCTGGAACCATTTAAGCTCCTACAATGAGCAGTTCTTC
>NA|TRBV10-3|many|13|TRBJ2-7
CAISGGESYEQYF
TGTGCCATCAGTGGAGGGGAGTCCTACGAGCAGTACTTC
>NA|TRBV24-1|medium-sized|15|TRBJ2-1
CATSDAGTGINEQFF
TGTGCCACCAGTGACGCCGGCACAGGGATCAATGAGCAGTTCTTC
>NA|TRBV21-1|NA|19|TRBJ2-1
CASNVRGRETSVGYNEQFF
TGTGCCAGCAACGTAAGGGGGCGGGAGACTTCTGTGGGTTACAATGAGCAGTTCTTC
>NA|TRBV29-1|NA|14|TRBJ2-7
CSVARTARIYEQYF
TGCAGCGTCGCTCGGACAGCGAGAATCTACGAGCAGTACTTC
>TRBD1|TRBV27|many|13|TRBJ1-2
CASAYDRARGYTF
TGTGCCAGCGCCTACGACAGGGCCCGTGGCTACACCTTC
>TRBD2|TRBV7-8|many|15|TRBJ2-3
CASSLGTTSTDTQYF
TGTGCCAGCAGCCTAGGGACTACTAGCACAGATACGCAGTATTTT
>TRBD2|TRBV2|many|14|TRBJ2-1
CASSDGGEWNEQFF
TGTGCCAGCTCTGATGGGGGGGAATGGAATGAGCAGTTCTTC
>TRBD1|TRBV27|medium-sized|19|TRBJ2-6
CASSSPVTGDSSGANVLTF
TGTGCCAGCAGTTCCCCTGTGACAGGGGACAGCTCTGGGGCCAACGTCCTGACTTTC
>NA|TRBV27|many|15|TRBJ2-3
CASSRQGPSTDTQYF
TGTGCCAGCAGCCGGCAGGGACCTAGCACAGATACGCAGTATTTT
>NA|TRBV7-2|many|14|TRBJ1-3
CASSPGNSGNTIYF
TGTGCCAGCAGCCCAGGGAACTCTGGAAACACCATATATTTT
>TRBD1|TRBV7-9|many|15|TRBJ2-7
CASSTWTGRAGEQYF
TGTGCCAGCAGCACCTGGACAGGACGGGCCGGCGAGCAGTACTTC
>NA|TRBV11-2|many|17|TRBJ2-6
CASSSDQTVSGANVLTF
TGTGCCAGCAGCTCCGACCAAACAGTCTCTGGGGCCAACGTCCTGACTTTC
>NA|TRBV5-4|many|15|TRBJ1-6
CASSLYGASRAPLHF
TGTGCCAGCAGCTTGTATGGGGCCTCGCGTGCCCCCCTCCACTTT
>TRBD1|TRBV7-6|medium-sized|15|TRBJ1-6
CASSFDRVRHSPLHF
TGTGCCAGCAGCTTCGACAGGGTTAGGCATTCACCCCTCCACTTT
>NA|TRBV7-2|few|15|TRBJ2-2
CASSLLRGPNSELFF
TGTGCCAGCAGCTTACTCCGCGGTCCGAACTCGGAGCTGTTTTTT
>NA|TRBV19|many|16|TRBJ1-5
CASSPPPLMVDQPQHF
TGTGCCAGTAGTCCGCCCCCCCTAATGGTTGATCAGCCCCAGCATTTT
>TRBD2|TRBV6-5|many|19|TRBJ2-1
CASSYRRWVAGGQSNEQFF
TGTGCCAGCAGTTACCGTCGGTGGGTAGCGGGGGGCCAGTCCAATGAGCAGTTCTTC
>NA|TRBV7-2|many|14|TRBJ1-1
CASSSQGHPTEAFF
TGTGCCAGCAGCTCCCAAGGACATCCCACTGAAGCTTTCTTT
>NA|TRBV6-2/TRBV6-3|many|15|TRBJ2-7
CASSFRTTTPYEQYF
TGTGCCAGCAGTTTCCGGACTACCACGCCCTACGAGCAGTACTTC
>NA|TRBV6-5|many|14|TRBJ2-7
CASSYSGQGYEQYF
TGTGCCAGCAGTTACTCGGGACAAGGCTACGAGCAGTACTTC
>NA|TRBV12-2|few|12|TRBJ2-1
CASRLASGEQFF
TGTGCAAGTCGCTTAGCCTCCGGAGAGCAGTTCTTC
>TRBD1|TRBV30|many|14|TRBJ1-1
CAWSVLQGGTEAFF
TGTGCCTGGAGTGTACTACAGGGGGGCACTGAAGCTTTCTTT
>NA|TRBV7-9|many|14|TRBJ2-5
CASSGWHKQETQYF
TGTGCCAGCAGCGGATGGCATAAGCAAGAGACCCAGTACTTC
>NA|TRBV3-1|many|14|TRBJ1-2
CASSLRQVTNGYTF
TGTGCCAGCAGCCTACGACAGGTTACGAATGGCTACACCTTC